These T cell receptor beta chains were read from a single sample in a study of blood T cell repertoires in COVID-19. Produced via immunoSEQ multiplex PCR; TCRdb's table is partial and in-frame only. Altogether 160,000 or so clones are present, roughly 86% being singletons, with the ten largest covering just under 4%. Source material: peripheral blood. The receptor set was obtained from a woman aged 60-75 years who had recovered from COVID-19. The CDR3 runs from the conserved cysteine through the conserved F or W. The order of the fields is J gene, V gene, D gene, clone size, CDR3 DNA, CDR3 protein. A D gene is named only where the DNA matches it firmly. Part of the rows lack a size; the others show once, few, many or a class for expanded clones.

J: TRBJ2-2; V: TRBV30; D: -; size: -; DNA: TGTGCCTGGACAGGGCTCACCGGGGAGCTGTTTTTT; CDR3: CAWTGLTGELFF
J: TRBJ2-7; V: TRBV6-2/TRBV6-3; D: TRBD2; size: -; DNA: TGTGCCAGCAGTTCCATGGACCCCGGGGGGTACGAGCAGTACTTC; CDR3: CASSSMDPGGYEQYF
J: TRBJ2-1; V: TRBV10-3; D: -; size: -; DNA: TGTGCCATCAGCCCTTCCCCTTCCGCCCGGGGTACCTATGAGCAGTTCTTC; CDR3: CAISPSPSARGTYEQFF
J: TRBJ1-4; V: TRBV7-9; D: -; size: few; DNA: TGTGCCAGCAGCCTGGCTTGGGAAAAACTGTTTTTT; CDR3: CASSLAWEKLFF
J: TRBJ2-3; V: TRBV19; D: -; size: -; DNA: TGTGCCAGTGCACATGGGCGGGGTAGCACAGATACGCAGTATTTT; CDR3: CASAHGRGSTDTQYF
J: TRBJ2-1; V: TRBV4-1; D: TRBD1; size: -; DNA: TGCGCCAGCACCAACAGGGGGCAACCCTACAATGAGCAGTTCTTC; CDR3: CASTNRGQPYNEQFF
J: TRBJ1-4; V: TRBV7-9; D: -; size: -; DNA: TGTGCCAGCAGCTCAGCCGGGACTTTAAGGGCAACTAATGAAAAACTGTTTTTT; CDR3: CASSSAGTLRATNEKLFF
J: TRBJ2-7; V: TRBV10-1; D: TRBD1; size: -; DNA: TGCGCCAGCAGACGGACAGGGAATGACGAGCAGTACTTC; CDR3: CASRRTGNDEQYF
J: TRBJ2-1; V: TRBV29-1; D: TRBD2; size: -; DNA: TGCAGCGTTGAGGAGACTAGCGGGGGGTTTCAGTTCTTC; CDR3: CSVEETSGGFQFF
J: TRBJ1-2; V: TRBV5-6; D: -; size: -; DNA: TGTGCCAGCACCACTTACGCTCAGGGGCTTGGTGGCTACACCTTC; CDR3: CASTTYAQGLGGYTF
J: TRBJ1-3; V: TRBV7-9; D: -; size: -; DNA: TGTGCCAGCAGCTTAGCAGGGGGCTCTGGAAACACCATATATTTT; CDR3: CASSLAGGSGNTIYF
J: TRBJ1-2; V: TRBV25-1; D: TRBD1; size: many; DNA: TGTGCCAGCAGTGGCTCGACAGGGGGCTATGGCTACACCTTC; CDR3: CASSGSTGGYGYTF
J: TRBJ2-1; V: TRBV4-2; D: TRBD2; size: once; DNA: TGTGCCAGCAGCCAAGCGGGGACTAGCGGGGGGGCGTCTGGTTTCTTC; CDR3: CASSQAGTSGGASGFF
J: TRBJ1-6; V: TRBV5-1; D: TRBD1; size: -; DNA: TGCGCCAGCAGCCCCGGACAGGGCGATGGTTCACCCCTCCACTTT; CDR3: CASSPGQGDGSPLHF
J: TRBJ2-2; V: TRBV6-4; D: -; size: -; DNA: TGTGCCAGCAGTGACCGACTAACCGGGGAGCTGTTTTTT; CDR3: CASSDRLTGELFF
J: TRBJ2-3; V: TRBV28; D: TRBD1; size: -; DNA: TGTGCCACCTTGGGACAGGGCGAGGTAGCTACGCAGTATTTT; CDR3: CATLGQGEVATQYF
J: TRBJ2-5; V: TRBV11-2; D: -; size: -; DNA: TGTGCCAGCAGCTTAGTCCCAGGGGTGATACAAGAGACCCAGTACTTC; CDR3: CASSLVPGVIQETQYF
J: TRBJ2-3; V: TRBV5-1; D: TRBD1; size: -; DNA: TGCGCCAGCAGCCCGTTGGGACAGGGTTTCACAGATACGCAGTATTTT; CDR3: CASSPLGQGFTDTQYF
J: TRBJ1-6; V: TRBV28; D: TRBD1; size: -; DNA: TGTGCCATCCTACAGGGGGCCGGTTCACCCCTCCACTTT; CDR3: CAILQGAGSPLHF
J: TRBJ1-6; V: TRBV4-2; D: -; size: -; DNA: TGTGCCAGCAGCCAAGATGTAGCGGGGAAGAATTCACCCCTCCACTTT; CDR3: CASSQDVAGKNSPLHF
J: TRBJ2-5; V: TRBV9; D: TRBD2; size: once; DNA: TGTGCCAGCAGCGTGGAGACTAGCGGGGAGACCCAGTACTTC; CDR3: CASSVETSGETQYF
J: TRBJ2-5; V: TRBV19; D: -; size: -; DNA: TGTGCCAGTGGTCATGCCGGGGCGGGGAGGGAGACCCAGTACTTC; CDR3: CASGHAGAGRETQYF
J: TRBJ1-3; V: TRBV7-2; D: -; size: -; DNA: TGTGCCAGCAGCCCTACGTTTTACTCTGGAAACACCATATATTTT; CDR3: CASSPTFYSGNTIYF
J: TRBJ1-6; V: TRBV12-3/TRBV12-4; D: -; size: once; DNA: TGTGCCAGCAGCCCGCAGGGGCAATCACCCCTCCACTTT; CDR3: CASSPQGQSPLHF
J: TRBJ2-5; V: TRBV19; D: -; size: few; DNA: TGTGCCAGTAGCAACCAGGGGAGAGAGACCCAGTACTTC; CDR3: CASSNQGRETQYF
J: TRBJ2-7; V: TRBV29-1; D: -; size: few; DNA: TGCAGCGTTGAAGGCGACACCTACGAGCAGTACTTC; CDR3: CSVEGDTYEQYF
J: TRBJ1-5; V: TRBV6-5; D: -; size: -; DNA: TGTGCCAGCAGCGTCCTTAGCAATCAGCCCCAGCATTTT; CDR3: CASSVLSNQPQHF
J: TRBJ1-1; V: TRBV18; D: -; size: -; DNA: TGTGCCAGCTCACAGGGGTTGGGCAGGGGTAACACTGAAGCTTTCTTT; CDR3: CASSQGLGRGNTEAFF
J: TRBJ1-4; V: TRBV18; D: TRBD1; size: -; DNA: TGTGCCAGCTCACAGCAGGGGGCAGGTGGTGAAAAACTGTTTTTT; CDR3: CASSQQGAGGEKLFF
J: TRBJ2-2; V: TRBV19; D: -; size: -; DNA: TGTGCCAGTAGTATCGGGGTTACCGGGGAGCTGTTTTTT; CDR3: CASSIGVTGELFF
J: TRBJ2-7; V: TRBV5-1; D: -; size: -; DNA: TGCGCCAGCAGCTTGGAGGGTGGGGACACACACTACGAGCAGTACTTC; CDR3: CASSLEGGDTHYEQYF
J: TRBJ2-2; V: TRBV11-3; D: TRBD1; size: -; DNA: TGTGCCAGCAGCACAAAGGACAGGGGGGCAATCGGGGAGCTGTTTTTT; CDR3: CASSTKDRGAIGELFF
J: TRBJ1-2; V: TRBV5-4; D: -; size: -; DNA: TGTGCCAGCAGCCTACGGGGGGGCTACACCTTC; CDR3: CASSLRGGYTF
J: TRBJ2-3; V: TRBV5-1; D: -; size: few; DNA: TGCGCCAGCAGCATCACAGGAGACACAGATACGCAGTATTTT; CDR3: CASSITGDTDTQYF
J: TRBJ1-5; V: TRBV6-6; D: TRBD1; size: -; DNA: TGTGCCAGCAGTTACAGGGACAGCAGACAGCCCCAGCATTTT; CDR3: CASSYRDSRQPQHF
J: TRBJ1-1; V: TRBV7-3; D: -; size: -; DNA: TGTGCCAGCAGCTCGCAGCGTGGGGGCGAAGCTTTCTTT; CDR3: CASSSQRGGEAFF
J: TRBJ1-1; V: TRBV5-1; D: TRBD1; size: -; DNA: TGCGCCAGCAGCTCACAGGGGGGATTGAGCACTGAAGCTTTCTTT; CDR3: CASSSQGGLSTEAFF
J: TRBJ2-5; V: TRBV5-1; D: -; size: -; DNA: TGCGCCAGCAGCGCTAACCAGGGTTTTGGAGAGACCCAGTACTTC; CDR3: CASSANQGFGETQYF
J: TRBJ2-2; V: TRBV11-2; D: -; size: few; DNA: TGTGCCAGCAGCTTAGTCGGCACCGGGGAGCTGTTTTTT; CDR3: CASSLVGTGELFF
J: TRBJ1-4; V: TRBV7-9; D: -; size: -; DNA: TGTGCCAGCGCCCAGGGTAATGAAAAACTGTTTTTT; CDR3: CASAQGNEKLFF
J: TRBJ2-1; V: TRBV29-1; D: TRBD1; size: -; DNA: TGCAGCTCACGGACAGGGGGAACCTACAATGAGCAGTTCTTC; CDR3: CSSRTGGTYNEQFF
J: TRBJ2-4; V: TRBV7-2; D: TRBD2; size: -; DNA: TGTGCCAGCAGGCGCGGGGGGGCCAAAAACATTCAGTACTTC; CDR3: CASRRGGAKNIQYF
J: TRBJ2-1; V: TRBV4-1; D: -; size: -; DNA: TGCGCCAGCAGCCAAGATCGGGGTCGCTCCTACAATGAGCAGTTCTTC; CDR3: CASSQDRGRSYNEQFF
J: TRBJ2-5; V: TRBV7-2; D: -; size: -; DNA: TGTGCCAGCAGCTTAGGGCTAGGGGAGGAAGAGACCCAGTACTTC; CDR3: CASSLGLGEEETQYF
J: TRBJ2-3; V: TRBV4-2; D: TRBD2; size: -; DNA: TGTGCCAGCAGCCAAAGCTATTTCCCTCGGCCGGGACTAGTCCCCGATACGCAGTATTTT; CDR3: CASSQSYFPRPGLVPDTQYF
J: TRBJ1-3; V: TRBV28; D: -; size: -; DNA: TGTGCCAGCATGAGGTTTGGAAACACCATATATTTT; CDR3: CASMRFGNTIYF